The table lists the clone carrying this TCR beta chain with many counts. Its antigen is not known. Germline V lookup: CDR1 SGHKS, CDR2 YYEKEE (reference sequence). V lost 6 bases, J lost 7 bases, and 17 bases lay in between. CDR3 size: 14 residues. Each CDR3 protein gets one entry after TCRdb re-called the reads with MiXCR. The sample yields roughly 320,000 distinct CDR3 sequences, 8% to 10% seen once. The data derive from a study of T cell repertoires in cytomegalovirus infection. Across the study: Indications came from public TCR beta signatures; they pointed to CMV infection and to a matching HLA type. General study results and limits: Ex vivo, HLA-C-restricted CMV-specific TCR beta clonotypes prevailed over the rest of the response. Pooled public TCR beta family frequency picked out CMV carriers with the relevant HLA.

The V call is TRBV5-5, the J call TRBJ2-1; D gene uncertain. This TCR came from a human donor in good health (CMV status not recorded). Some clones in this sample may be carry-over from other donors' samples. Sequencing was performed on PBMCs. The CDR3 is CASNEDFVYNEQFF. The CDR3 DNA reads as TGTGCCAGCAATGAAGACTTCGTCTATAATGAGCAGTTCTTC.